This T cell receptor (beta chain) originates from a study of T cells in localized non-small cell lung cancer. The CDR3 covers 14 residues. J lost 0 bases, V lost 11 bases, and 6 bases had no gene match. CDR1 and CDR2 (germline): MDHEN, SYDVKM. Sample share makes this clone medium-sized. The target antigen is unknown. Study-wide points: The study linked higher blood T cell density to longer overall survival. Among the tissues sampled, uninvolved adjacent lung had the highest T cell clonality, above tumor. A median of around 58 clones ranked among the top 100 in tumor appeared in adjacent lung. Because researchers sequenced only one region of the tumor, heterogeneity is still possible.

The method was immunoSEQ multiplex PCR; TCRdb's version includes in-frame clones alone and lacks a portion of them. This sample has some 30,000 clones; 78% occur once, and the top ten carry roughly two fifths. The chain employs TRBV28 and TRBJ2-2; 7 bases are shared with TRBD2. Sequenced here: peripheral blood, sampled before any cancer treatment. The TCR sequence derives from a male donor aged 60 or over with stage II squamous cell lung carcinoma. The CDR3 DNA is TGTGCCGGGGGGAGGGAGACGAACACCGGGGAGCTGTTTTTT. This codes for CAGGRETNTGELFF.